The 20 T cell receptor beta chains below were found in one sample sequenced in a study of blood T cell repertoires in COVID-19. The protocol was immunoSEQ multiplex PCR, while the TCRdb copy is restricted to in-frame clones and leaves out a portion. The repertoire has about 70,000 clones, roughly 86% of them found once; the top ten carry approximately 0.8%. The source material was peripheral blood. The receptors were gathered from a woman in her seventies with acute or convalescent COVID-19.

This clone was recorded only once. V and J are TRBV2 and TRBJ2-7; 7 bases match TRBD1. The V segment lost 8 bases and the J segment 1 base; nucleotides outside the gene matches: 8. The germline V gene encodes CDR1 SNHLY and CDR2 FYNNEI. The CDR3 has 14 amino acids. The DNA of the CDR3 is TGTGCCAGCGGGGTCGGACAGGCGTCCTACGAGCAGTACTTC. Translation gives CASGVGQASYEQYF.

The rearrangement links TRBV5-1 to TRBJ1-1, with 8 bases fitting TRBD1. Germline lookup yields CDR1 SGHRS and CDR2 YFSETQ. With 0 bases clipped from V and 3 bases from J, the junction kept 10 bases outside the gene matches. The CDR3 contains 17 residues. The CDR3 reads CASSLAQGAGVDTEAFF. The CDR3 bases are TGCGCCAGCAGCTTGGCCCAGGGGGCAGGGGTGGACACTGAAGCTTTCTTT.

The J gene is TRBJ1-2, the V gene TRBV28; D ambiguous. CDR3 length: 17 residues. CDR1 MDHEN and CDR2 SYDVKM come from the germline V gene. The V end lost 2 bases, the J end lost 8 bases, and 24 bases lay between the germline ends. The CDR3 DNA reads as TGTGCCAGCAGTTTAATTAGTGGGAGCCCATCCGAACGGGGCTACACCTTC. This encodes CASSLISGSPSERGYTF.

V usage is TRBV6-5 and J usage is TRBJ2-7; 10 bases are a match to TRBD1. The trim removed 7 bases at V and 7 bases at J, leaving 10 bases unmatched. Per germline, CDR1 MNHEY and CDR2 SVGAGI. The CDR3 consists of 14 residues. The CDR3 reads CASKTDRGLGEQYF. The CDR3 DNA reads TGTGCCAGCAAAACAGACAGGGGGCTGGGGGAGCAGTACTTC.

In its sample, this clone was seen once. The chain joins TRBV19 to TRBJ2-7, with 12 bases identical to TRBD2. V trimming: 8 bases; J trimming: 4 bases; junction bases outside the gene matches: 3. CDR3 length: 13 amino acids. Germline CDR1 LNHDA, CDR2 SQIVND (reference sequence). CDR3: CASAGTSGYEQYF. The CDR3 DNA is TGTGCCAGTGCCGGGACTAGCGGGTACGAGCAGTACTTC.

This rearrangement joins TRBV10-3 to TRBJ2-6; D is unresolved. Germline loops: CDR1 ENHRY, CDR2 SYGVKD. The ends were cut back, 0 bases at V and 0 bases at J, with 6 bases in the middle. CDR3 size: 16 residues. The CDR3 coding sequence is TGTGCCATCAGTGAGTCCCCGGTCTCTGGGGCCAACGTCCTGACTTTC. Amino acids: CAISESPVSGANVLTF.

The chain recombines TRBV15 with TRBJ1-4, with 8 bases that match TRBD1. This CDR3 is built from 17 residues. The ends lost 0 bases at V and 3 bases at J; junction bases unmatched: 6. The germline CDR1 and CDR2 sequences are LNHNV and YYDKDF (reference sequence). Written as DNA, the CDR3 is TGTGCCACCAGCAGAGACCCACAGGGGGTGGCTAATGAAAAACTGTTTTTT. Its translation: CATSRDPQGVANEKLFF.

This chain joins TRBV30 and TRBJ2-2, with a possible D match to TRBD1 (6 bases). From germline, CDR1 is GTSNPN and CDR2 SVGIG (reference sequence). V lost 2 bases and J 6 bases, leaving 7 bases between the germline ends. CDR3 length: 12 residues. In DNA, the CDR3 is TGTGCCTGGAGTCAGGGGCCCGGGGAGCTGTTTTTT. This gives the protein CAWSQGPGELFF. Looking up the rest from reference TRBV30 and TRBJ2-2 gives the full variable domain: SQTIHQWPATLVQPVGSPLSLECTVEGTSNPNLYWYRQAAGRGLQLLFYSVGIGQISSEVPQNLSASRPQDRQFILSSKKLLLSDSGFYLCAWSQGPGELFFGEGSRLTVL.

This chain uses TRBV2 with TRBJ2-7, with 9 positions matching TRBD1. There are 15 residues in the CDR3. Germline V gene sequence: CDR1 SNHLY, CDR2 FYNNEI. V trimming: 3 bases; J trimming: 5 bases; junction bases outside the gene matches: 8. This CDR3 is CASSEGWGQGDEQYF. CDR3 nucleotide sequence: TGTGCCAGCAGTGAGGGATGGGGACAGGGAGACGAGCAGTACTTC.

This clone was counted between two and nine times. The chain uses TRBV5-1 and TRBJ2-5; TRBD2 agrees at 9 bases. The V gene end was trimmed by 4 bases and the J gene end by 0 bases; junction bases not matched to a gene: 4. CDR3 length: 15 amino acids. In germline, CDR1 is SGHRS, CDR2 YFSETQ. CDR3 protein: CASSPLAGNQETQYF. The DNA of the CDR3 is TGCGCCAGCAGCCCGCTAGCGGGGAACCAAGAGACCCAGTACTTC.

CDR3 sequence (DNA): TGTGCCAGCAGTGAACAGGGGTCGGACTATGGCTACACCTTC. Amino acid sequence: CASSEQGSDYGYTF. The J gene is TRBJ1-2, the V gene TRBV6-1; a possible D gene is TRBD1 (6 bases). CDR1 is MNHNS, CDR2 SASEGT, per germline. This CDR3 has 14 amino acids. The germline V and J ends were trimmed by 2 bases and 3 bases, with 10 bases remaining between them.

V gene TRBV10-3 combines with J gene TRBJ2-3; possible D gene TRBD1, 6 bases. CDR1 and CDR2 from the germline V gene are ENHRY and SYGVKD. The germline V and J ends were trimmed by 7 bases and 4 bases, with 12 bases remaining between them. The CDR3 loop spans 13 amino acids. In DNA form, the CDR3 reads TGTGCCATCAAGGGGGACCTCGCAGATACGCAGTATTTT. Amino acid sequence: CAIKGDLADTQYF.

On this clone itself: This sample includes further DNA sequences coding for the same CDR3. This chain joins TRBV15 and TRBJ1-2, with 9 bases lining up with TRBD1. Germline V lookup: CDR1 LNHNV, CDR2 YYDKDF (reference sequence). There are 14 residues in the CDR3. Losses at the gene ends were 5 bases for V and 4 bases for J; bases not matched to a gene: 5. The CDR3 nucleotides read TGTGCCACCAGCGGGGGACAGGGAACCTATGGCTACACCTTC. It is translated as CATSGGQGTYGYTF.

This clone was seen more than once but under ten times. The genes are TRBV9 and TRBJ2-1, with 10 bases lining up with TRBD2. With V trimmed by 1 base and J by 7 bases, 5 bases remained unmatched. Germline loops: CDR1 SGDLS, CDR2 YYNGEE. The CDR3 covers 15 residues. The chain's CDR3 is CASSVSGTSANEQFF. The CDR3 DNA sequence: TGTGCCAGCAGCGTATCCGGGACTAGCGCGAATGAGCAGTTCTTC.

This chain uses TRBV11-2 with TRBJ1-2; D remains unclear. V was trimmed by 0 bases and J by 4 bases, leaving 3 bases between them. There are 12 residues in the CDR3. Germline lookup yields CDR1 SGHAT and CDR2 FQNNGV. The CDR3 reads CASSLELYGYTF. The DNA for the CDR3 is TGTGCCAGCAGCTTAGAACTCTATGGCTACACCTTC.

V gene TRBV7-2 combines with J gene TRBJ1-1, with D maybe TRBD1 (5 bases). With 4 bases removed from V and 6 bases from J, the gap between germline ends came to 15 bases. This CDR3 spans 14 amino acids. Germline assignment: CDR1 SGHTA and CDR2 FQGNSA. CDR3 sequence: CASSSPRGWAEAFF. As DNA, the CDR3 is TGTGCCAGCAGCTCCCCCCGGGGGTGGGCTGAAGCTTTCTTT.

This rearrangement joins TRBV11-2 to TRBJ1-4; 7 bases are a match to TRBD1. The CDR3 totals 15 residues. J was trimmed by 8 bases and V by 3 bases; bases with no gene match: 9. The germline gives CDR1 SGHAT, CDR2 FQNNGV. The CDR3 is CASSFGDRAGEKLFF. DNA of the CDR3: TGTGCCAGCAGCTTTGGCGACAGGGCGGGGGAAAAACTGTTTTTT.

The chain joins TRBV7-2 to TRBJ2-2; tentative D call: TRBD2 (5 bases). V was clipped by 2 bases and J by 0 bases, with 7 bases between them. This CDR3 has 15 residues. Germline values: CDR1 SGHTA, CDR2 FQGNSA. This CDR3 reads CASSLWGANTGELFF. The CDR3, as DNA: TGTGCCAGCAGCTTATGGGGAGCGAACACCGGGGAGCTGTTTTTT.

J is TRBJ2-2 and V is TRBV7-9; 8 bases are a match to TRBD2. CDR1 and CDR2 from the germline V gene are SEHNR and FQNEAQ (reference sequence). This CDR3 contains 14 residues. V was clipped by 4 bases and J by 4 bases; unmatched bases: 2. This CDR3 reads CASSSSGFTGELFF. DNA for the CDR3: TGTGCCAGCAGCTCTAGCGGGTTCACCGGGGAGCTGTTTTTT.

The DNA of the CDR3 is TGTGCCAGCAGCTTAGGGAGCGGGAGCACAGATACGCAGTATTTT. It codes for CASSLGSGSTDTQYF. This sequence joins TRBV7-2 and TRBJ2-3; D perhaps matches TRBD2 (6 bases). V gave up 1 base and J gave up 0 bases, with 8 bases separating them. Germline V gene lookup returns CDR1 SGHTA and CDR2 FQGNSA. This CDR3 region has 15 residues.